The 19 T cell receptor beta chains presented below share a single source sample, sequenced in a study of response to subunit inactivated influenza vaccine. MiXCR, run by TCRdb on the RT-PCR reads, gives a single entry per CDR3 protein. The sample has 150,000 to 200,000 distinct CDR3 sequences, approximately 12% seen once. This sample was also put to use in a study of T cells expressing NK-cell markers. Turning to that study: As the method of synthesis, 5'RACE template switching with UMIs yielded TCR beta cDNA.

The input for sequencing was CD8+ T cells sorted from PBMCs, taken 11 to 12 days after vaccination. These receptor sequences come from a middle-aged man who received an inactivated influenza vaccine.

The CDR3 loop reads CASSFYLAGGADTQYF. The CDR3 DNA reads as TGTGCCAGCAGCTTCTATCTAGCGGGAGGTGCAGATACGCAGTATTTT. V usage is TRBV7-9 and J usage is TRBJ2-3, with 11 bases fitting TRBD2. This CDR3 region has 16 residues. Germline assignment: CDR1 SEHNR and CDR2 FQNEAQ (reference sequence). The J segment lost 4 bases and the V segment lost 3 bases, leaving 6 bases of the junction unmatched.

The rearrangement joins TRBV5-1 to TRBJ2-5; D is uncertain. The CDR3 runs to 14 residues. The V end lost 0 bases, the J end lost 1 base, and 7 bases lay between the germline ends. Germline assignment: CDR1 SGHRS and CDR2 YFSETQ. CDR3 residues: CASSLAHPQETQYF. The CDR3 bases are TGCGCCAGCAGCTTGGCACATCCCCAAGAGACCCAGTACTTC.

This rearrangement joins TRBV25-1 to TRBJ2-7; D may be TRBD1 (7 bases). The germline V gene encodes CDR1 MGHDK and CDR2 SYGVNS. The V gene lost 5 bases and the J gene lost 5 bases, with 16 bases spanning the gap. The CDR3 totals 14 residues. The CDR3 region has the DNA TGTGCCAGCAGTACTCAGGGGGGAATCGACGAGCAGTACTTC. It translates to CASSTQGGIDEQYF.

V gene TRBV27 combines with J gene TRBJ2-3, with 8 bases matching TRBD2. The CDR3 covers 12 residues. The trim removed 6 bases at V and 14 bases at J, leaving 10 bases unmatched. The V gene's germline CDR1 is MNHEY and CDR2 SMNVEV (reference sequence). CDR3 nucleotide sequence: TGTGCCAGCAGCCTCCCGGGACTAGATACGTATTTT. Protein sequence: CASSLPGLDTYF.

The J gene is TRBJ1-4, the V gene TRBV2; D remains unclear. The germline V gene encodes CDR1 SNHLY and CDR2 FYNNEI. The CDR3 is made up of 14 amino acids. Trimming cost V 0 bases and J 5 bases, with 7 bases left between them. The CDR3 here is CASSEAPTNEKLFF. CDR3 nucleotides: TGTGCCAGCAGTGAAGCGCCCACGAATGAAAAACTGTTTTTT.

The J gene is TRBJ1-1, the V gene TRBV5-1, with D tentatively TRBD1 (5 bases). The CDR3 has 17 amino acids. Germline lookup yields CDR1 SGHRS and CDR2 YFSETQ. Deletions cut 0 bases from V and 0 bases from J, with 15 bases between. CDR3 sequence reads: CASSLDFWRDLNTEAFF. CDR3 bases: TGCGCCAGCAGCTTGGATTTTTGGCGGGACTTGAACACTGAAGCTTTCTTT. Full variable domain (rest looked up from reference TRBV5-1 and TRBJ1-1): KAGVTQTPRYLIKTRGQQVTLSCSPISGHRSVSWYQQTPGQGLQFLFEYFSETQRNKGNFPGRFSGRQFSNSRSEMNVSTLELGDSALYLCASSLDFWRDLNTEAFFGQGTRLTVV.

This clonotype was found a few times. The chain uses TRBV27 and TRBJ2-1; TRBD2 aligns across 13 bases. In germline, CDR1 is MNHEY, CDR2 SMNVEV (reference sequence). The CDR3 covers 16 residues. After removal of 5 bases from V and 7 bases from J, the junction contained 8 bases not matched to a gene. In DNA form, the CDR3 reads TGTGCCAGCAGTCCTACGACTAGCGGGAGGAAAAATGAGCAGTTCTTC. Its translation is CASSPTTSGRKNEQFF.

This clonotype has more than one count but fewer than ten. This chain connects TRBV5-8 to TRBJ1-5, with 7 bases fitting TRBD1. Germline CDR1 and CDR2: SGHTS and YDEGEE. The CDR3 spans 16 residues. J was trimmed by 13 bases and V by 4 bases; bases with no gene match: 20. As DNA, the CDR3 is TGTGCCAGCAGCCACTCACCGGGCTCAGAGGGGGCCCCACAGCATTTT. This gives the protein CASSHSPGSEGAPQHF.

A few counts support this clonotype. The rearrangement links TRBV7-9 to TRBJ2-3, with unresolved D. Germline loops: CDR1 SEHNR, CDR2 FQNEAQ (reference sequence). This CDR3 is 13 amino acids long. V was trimmed by 6 bases and J by 2 bases, leaving 9 bases between them. As DNA, the CDR3 is TGTGCCAGCAGACTTCAGCTCACAGATACGCAGTATTTT. Translated, it gives CASRLQLTDTQYF.

Notes on this clonotype: Given a much more abundant clone one base away, this may be a read error. The rearrangement uses TRBV11-2 and TRBJ2-7; no clear D gene. V was cut by 5 bases and J by 6 bases, with 17 bases left in between. Germline values: CDR1 SGHAT, CDR2 FQNNGV. The CDR3 loop spans 14 amino acids. CDR3 sequence reads: CASSLQGSIGEQYF. CDR3 coding DNA: TGTGCCAGCAGCCTCCAAGGCAGTATTGGCGAGCAGTACTTC.

V is TRBV16 and J is TRBJ1-1; D is undetermined. The germline CDR1 and CDR2 sequences are KGHSY and FQNENV. The CDR3 loop spans 14 amino acids. Trimming shortened V by 1 base and J by 2 bases, and 8 bases separated the two germline ends. The DNA for the CDR3 is TGTGCCAGCAGCCAATTTGCGATTAACACTGAAGCTTTCTTT. Translation: CASSQFAINTEAFF.

The J gene is TRBJ2-1, the V gene TRBV5-6, with 9 bases identical to TRBD1. Germline-derived CDR1 and CDR2 are SGHDT and YYEEEE. V shed 2 bases, J shed 9 bases, and the junction held 9 bases outside the gene matches. CDR3 size: 15 residues. CDR3 DNA: TGTGCCAGCAGCTTCCTGCTACAGGGGGCGACTGAGCAGTTCTTC. It specifies CASSFLLQGATEQFF. Looking up the rest from reference TRBV5-6 and TRBJ2-1 gives the full variable domain: DAGVTQSPTHLIKTRGQQVTLRCSPKSGHDTVSWYQQALGQGPQFIFQYYEEEERQRGNFPDRFSGHQFPNYSSELNVNALLLGDSALYLCASSFLLQGATEQFFGPGTRLTVL.

This clonotype has more than one count but fewer than ten. This chain joins TRBV20-1 and TRBJ2-5; tentatively, D is TRBD1 or TRBD2 (5 bases each). V was cut by 3 bases and J by 5 bases, with 25 bases left in between. From germline, CDR1 is DFQATT and CDR2 SNEGSKA (reference sequence). The CDR3 runs 17 residues. This CDR3 reads CSASHPDRGAVMETQYF. In DNA, the CDR3 is TGCAGTGCTAGCCATCCCGATAGGGGAGCGGTCATGGAGACCCAGTACTTC.

This clonotype was counted only a few times. V and J are TRBV4-1 and TRBJ2-7; 7 bases map to TRBD1. V shed 1 base, J shed 4 bases, and the junction held 7 bases outside the gene matches. This CDR3 is 15 amino acids long. CDR1 is MGHRA and CDR2 is YSYEKL in the germline V gene. DNA of the CDR3: TGCGCCAGCAGCCAAGTGATGGCAGGGGGATACGAGCAGTACTTC. Residues: CASSQVMAGGYEQYF.

The CDR3 spells CAISERGNYEQYF. CDR3 DNA: TGTGCCATCAGTGAACGGGGAAACTACGAGCAGTACTTC. The chain combines TRBV10-3 with TRBJ2-7, with D possibly TRBD2 on 5 matching bases. Germline values: CDR1 ENHRY, CDR2 SYGVKD. With 3 bases removed from V and 3 bases from J, the gap between germline ends came to 9 bases. The CDR3 is made up of 13 amino acids.

There are a few counts of this clonotype. The chain carries TRBV28 and TRBJ1-2; D may be TRBD1 (6 bases). The V and J ends lost 4 bases and 2 bases respectively, with 11 bases between them. Germline V CDR1 and CDR2: MDHEN, SYDVKM. The CDR3 sequence is 14 residues long. The CDR3 region has the DNA TGTGCCAGCAGTTCCCCAGGACAGAACTATGGCTACACCTTC. It specifies CASSSPGQNYGYTF.

This chain joins TRBV12-3 or TRBV12-4 and TRBJ2-7; D tentatively reads TRBD1 or TRBD2 (6 bases each). The CDR3 length is 13 residues. The V end was cut by 7 bases, the J end by 2 bases, with 12 bases between. The CDR3 coding sequence is TGTGCCAGCAAGGGGGGCGTAACCTACGAGCAGTACTTC. It specifies CASKGGVTYEQYF.

Only a few counts were recorded for this clonotype. The chain joins TRBV6-2 or TRBV6-3 to TRBJ2-1; D gene ambiguous. Germline V gene data show CDR1 as MNHEY and CDR2 as SVGEGT. The CDR3 sequence is 13 residues long. V was trimmed by 6 bases and J by 6 bases, leaving 12 bases between them. CDR3 sequence reads: CASRPPGSNEQFF. CDR3 sequence (DNA): TGTGCCAGCAGACCACCTGGGTCCAATGAGCAGTTCTTC.

In this sample, this clonotype turned up many times. The V and J genes are TRBV7-9 and TRBJ2-7; the D is unclear. This CDR3 is 12 amino acids long. The germline gives CDR1 SEHNR, CDR2 FQNEAQ (reference sequence). V was shortened by 5 bases and J by 6 bases, with 11 bases between the two germline ends. This CDR3 reads CASSDRMSEQYF. The CDR3 DNA sequence: TGTGCCAGCAGCGATCGCATGAGCGAGCAGTACTTC. Full variable domain (rest looked up from reference TRBV7-9 and TRBJ2-7): DTGVSQNPRHKITKRGQNVTFRCDPISEHNRLYWYRQTLGQGPEFLTYFQNEAQLEKSRLLSDRFSAERPKGSFSTLEIQRTEQGDSAMYLCASSDRMSEQYFGPGTRLTVT.